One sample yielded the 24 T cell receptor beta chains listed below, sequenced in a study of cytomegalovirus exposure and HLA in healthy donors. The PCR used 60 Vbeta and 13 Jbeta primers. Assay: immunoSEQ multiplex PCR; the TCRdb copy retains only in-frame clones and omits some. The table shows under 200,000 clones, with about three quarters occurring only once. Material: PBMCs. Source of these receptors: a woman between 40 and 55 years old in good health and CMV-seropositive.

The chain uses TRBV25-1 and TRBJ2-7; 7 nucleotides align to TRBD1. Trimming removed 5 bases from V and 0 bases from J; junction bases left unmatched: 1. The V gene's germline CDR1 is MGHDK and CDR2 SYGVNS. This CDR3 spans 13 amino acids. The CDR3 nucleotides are TGTGCCAGCAGTCGGGACAGCTCCTACGAGCAGTACTTC. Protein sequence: CASSRDSSYEQYF.

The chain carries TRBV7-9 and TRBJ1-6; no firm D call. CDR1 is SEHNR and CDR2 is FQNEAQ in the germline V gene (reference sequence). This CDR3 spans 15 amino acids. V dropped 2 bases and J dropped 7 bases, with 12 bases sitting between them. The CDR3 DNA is TGTGCCAGCAGCTTAAGGGAGGGAGGGAATTCACCCCTCCACTTT. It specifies CASSLREGGNSPLHF.

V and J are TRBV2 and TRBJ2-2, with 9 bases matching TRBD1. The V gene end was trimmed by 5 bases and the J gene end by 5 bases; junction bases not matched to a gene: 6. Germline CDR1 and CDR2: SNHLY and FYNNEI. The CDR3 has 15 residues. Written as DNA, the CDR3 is TGTGCCAGCAGTTTAGGACAGGGGAAAACCGGGGAGCTGTTTTTT. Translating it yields CASSLGQGKTGELFF.

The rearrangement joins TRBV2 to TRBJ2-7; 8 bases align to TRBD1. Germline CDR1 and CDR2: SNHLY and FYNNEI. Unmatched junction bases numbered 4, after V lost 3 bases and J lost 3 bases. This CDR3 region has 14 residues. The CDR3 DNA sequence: TGTGCCAGCAGTGAGGACAGGGCGGGCTACGAGCAGTACTTC. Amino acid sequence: CASSEDRAGYEQYF.

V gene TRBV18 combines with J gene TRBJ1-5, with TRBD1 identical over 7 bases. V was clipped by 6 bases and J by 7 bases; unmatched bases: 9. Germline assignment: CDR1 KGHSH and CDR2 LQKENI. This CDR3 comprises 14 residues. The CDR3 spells CASSPTGVGQPQHF. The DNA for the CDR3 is TGTGCCAGCTCTCCTACAGGGGTCGGGCAGCCCCAGCATTTT.

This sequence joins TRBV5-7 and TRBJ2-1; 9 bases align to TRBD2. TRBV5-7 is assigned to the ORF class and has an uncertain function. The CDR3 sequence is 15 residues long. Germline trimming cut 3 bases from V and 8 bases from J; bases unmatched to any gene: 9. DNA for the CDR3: TGTGCCAGCAGCTCTCCGGGACTAGCAAGCGATGAGCAGTTCTTC. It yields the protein CASSSPGLASDEQFF.

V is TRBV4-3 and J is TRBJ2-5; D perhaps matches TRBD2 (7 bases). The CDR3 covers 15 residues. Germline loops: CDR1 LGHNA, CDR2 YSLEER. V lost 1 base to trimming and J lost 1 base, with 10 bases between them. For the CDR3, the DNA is TGCGCCAGCAGCCAAGCGGGGGGCCCCCAAGAGACCCAGTACTTC. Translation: CASSQAGGPQETQYF.

CDR3 coding DNA: TGTGCCAGCACCGTTAGACTAGCGGGAGTCAATGAGCAGTTCTTC. This gives the protein CASTVRLAGVNEQFF. V gene TRBV5-8 combines with J gene TRBJ2-1; TRBD2 agrees at 12 bases. Trimming cost V 6 bases and J 6 bases; bases outside gene matches: 7. Germline values: CDR1 SGHTS, CDR2 YDEGEE. CDR3 size: 15 residues.

This CDR3 is CASSQDSGFGTDTQYF. CDR3 bases: TGTGCCAGCAGCCAAGATTCGGGGTTCGGCACAGATACGCAGTATTTT. The V call is TRBV4-2, the J call TRBJ2-3; a weak D match, TRBD2 (5 bases). V lost 0 bases and J 1 base, leaving 11 bases between the germline ends. The CDR3 length is 16 residues. Germline V gene lookup returns CDR1 LGHNA and CDR2 YNFKEQ.

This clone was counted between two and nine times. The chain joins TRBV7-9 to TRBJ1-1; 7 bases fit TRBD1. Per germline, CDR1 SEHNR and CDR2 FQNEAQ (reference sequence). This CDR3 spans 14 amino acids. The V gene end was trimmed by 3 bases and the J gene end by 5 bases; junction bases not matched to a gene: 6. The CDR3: CASSFRQGGTEAFF. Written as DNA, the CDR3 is TGTGCCAGCAGCTTCCGACAGGGAGGTACTGAAGCTTTCTTT.

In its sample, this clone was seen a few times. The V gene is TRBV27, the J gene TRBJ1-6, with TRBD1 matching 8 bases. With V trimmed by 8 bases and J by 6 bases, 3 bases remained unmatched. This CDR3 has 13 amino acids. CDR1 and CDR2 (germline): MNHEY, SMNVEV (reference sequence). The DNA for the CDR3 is TGTGCCAGCCTTGGACAGGGTAATTCACCCCTCCACTTT. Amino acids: CASLGQGNSPLHF.

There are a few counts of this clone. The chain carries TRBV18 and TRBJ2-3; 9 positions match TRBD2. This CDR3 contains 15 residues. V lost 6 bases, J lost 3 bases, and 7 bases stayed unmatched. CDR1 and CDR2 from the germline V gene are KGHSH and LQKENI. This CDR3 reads CASSRAAGGTDTQYF. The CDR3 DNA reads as TGTGCCAGCTCTAGGGCAGCGGGGGGAACAGATACGCAGTATTTT.

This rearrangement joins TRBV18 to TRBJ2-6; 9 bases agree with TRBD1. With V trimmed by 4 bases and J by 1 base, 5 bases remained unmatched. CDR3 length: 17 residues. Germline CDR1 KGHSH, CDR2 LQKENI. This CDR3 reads CASSRGTGRSGANVLTF. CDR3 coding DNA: TGTGCCAGCTCACGGGGGACAGGGAGGTCTGGGGCCAACGTCCTGACTTTC.

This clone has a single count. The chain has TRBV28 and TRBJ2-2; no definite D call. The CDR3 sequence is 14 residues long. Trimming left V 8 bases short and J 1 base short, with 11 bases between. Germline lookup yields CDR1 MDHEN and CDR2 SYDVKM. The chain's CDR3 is CASQIQWNTGELFF. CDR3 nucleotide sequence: TGTGCCAGCCAGATACAGTGGAACACCGGGGAGCTGTTTTTT. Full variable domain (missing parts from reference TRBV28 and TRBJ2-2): DVKVTQSSRYLVKRTGEKVFLECVQDMDHENMFWYRQDPGLGLRLIYFSYDVKMKEKGDIPEGYSVSREKKERFSLILESASTNQTSMYLCASQIQWNTGELFFGEGSRLTVL.

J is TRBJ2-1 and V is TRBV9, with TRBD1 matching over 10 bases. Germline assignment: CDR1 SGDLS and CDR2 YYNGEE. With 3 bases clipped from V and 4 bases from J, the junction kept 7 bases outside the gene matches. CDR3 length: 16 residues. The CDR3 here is CASSAAMGQGYNEQFF. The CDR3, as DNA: TGTGCCAGCAGCGCAGCTATGGGACAGGGGTACAATGAGCAGTTCTTC. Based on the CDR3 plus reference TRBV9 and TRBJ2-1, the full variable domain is DSGVTQTPKHLITATGQRVTLRCSPRSGDLSVYWYQQSLDQGLQFLIQYYNGEERAKGNILERFSAQQFPDLHSELNLSSLELGDSALYFCASSAAMGQGYNEQFFGPGTRLTVL.

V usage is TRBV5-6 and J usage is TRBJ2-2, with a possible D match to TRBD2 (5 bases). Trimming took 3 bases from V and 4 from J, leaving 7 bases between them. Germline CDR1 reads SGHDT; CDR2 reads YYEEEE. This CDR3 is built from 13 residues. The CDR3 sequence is CASSWESTGELFF. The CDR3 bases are TGTGCCAGCAGCTGGGAGAGCACCGGGGAGCTGTTTTTT.

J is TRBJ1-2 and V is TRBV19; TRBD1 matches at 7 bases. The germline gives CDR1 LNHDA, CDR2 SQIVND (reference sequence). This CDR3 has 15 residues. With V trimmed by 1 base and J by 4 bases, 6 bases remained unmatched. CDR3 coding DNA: TGTGCCAGTAGTATAGGCGGGACAGCGGGCTATGGCTACACCTTC. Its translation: CASSIGGTAGYGYTF.

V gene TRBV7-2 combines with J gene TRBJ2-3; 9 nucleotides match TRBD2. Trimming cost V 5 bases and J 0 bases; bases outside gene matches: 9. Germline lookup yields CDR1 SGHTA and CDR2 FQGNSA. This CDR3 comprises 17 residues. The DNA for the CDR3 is TGTGCCAGCAGCCCCGAGCTCCTAGCGGGGAGCACAGATACGCAGTATTTT. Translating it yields CASSPELLAGSTDTQYF. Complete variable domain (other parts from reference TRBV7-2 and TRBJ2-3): GAGVSQSPSNKVTEKGKDVELRCDPISGHTALYWYRQSLGQGLEFLIYFQGNSAPDKSGLPSDRFSAERTGGSVSTLTIQRTQQEDSAVYLCASSPELLAGSTDTQYFGPGTRLTVL.

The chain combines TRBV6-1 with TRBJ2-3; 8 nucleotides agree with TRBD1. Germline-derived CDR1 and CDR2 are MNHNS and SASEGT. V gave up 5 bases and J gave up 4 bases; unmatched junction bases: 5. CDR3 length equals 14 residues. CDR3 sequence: CASSSQTGADTQYF. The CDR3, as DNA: TGTGCCAGCAGTTCCCAGACAGGGGCAGATACGCAGTATTTT.

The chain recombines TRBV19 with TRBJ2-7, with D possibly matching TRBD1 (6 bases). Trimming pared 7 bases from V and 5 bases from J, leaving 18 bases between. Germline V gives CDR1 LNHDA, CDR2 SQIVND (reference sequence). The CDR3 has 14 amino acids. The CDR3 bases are TGTGCCAGTACCCTGGGCAGGGGAATAGACGAGCAGTACTTC. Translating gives CASTLGRGIDEQYF.

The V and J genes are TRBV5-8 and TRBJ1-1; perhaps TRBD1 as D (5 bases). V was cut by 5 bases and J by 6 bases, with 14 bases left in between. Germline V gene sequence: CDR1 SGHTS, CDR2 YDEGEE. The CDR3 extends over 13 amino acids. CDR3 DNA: TGTGCCAGCAGGCGAACAGGCGCTCCTGAAGCTTTCTTT. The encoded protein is CASRRTGAPEAFF.

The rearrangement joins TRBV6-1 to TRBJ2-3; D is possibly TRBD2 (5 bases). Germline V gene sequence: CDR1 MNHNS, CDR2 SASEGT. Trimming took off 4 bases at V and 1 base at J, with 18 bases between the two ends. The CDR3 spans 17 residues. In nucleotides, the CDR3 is TGTGCCAGCAGTGTTGAGGGAGCCCACCAACGCACAGATACGCAGTATTTT. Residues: CASSVEGAHQRTDTQYF.

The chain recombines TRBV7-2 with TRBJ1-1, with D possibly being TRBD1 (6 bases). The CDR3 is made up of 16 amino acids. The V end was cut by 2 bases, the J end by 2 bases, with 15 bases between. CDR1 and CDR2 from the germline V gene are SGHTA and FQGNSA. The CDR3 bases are TGTGCCAGCAGCTTAACACCGGGACACCTAAACACTGAAGCTTTCTTT. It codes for CASSLTPGHLNTEAFF.

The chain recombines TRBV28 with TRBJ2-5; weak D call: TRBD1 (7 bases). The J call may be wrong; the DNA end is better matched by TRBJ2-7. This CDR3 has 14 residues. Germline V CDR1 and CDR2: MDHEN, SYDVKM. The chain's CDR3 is CASSLRGRGDEQYF. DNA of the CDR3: TGTGCCAGCAGTTTAAGGGGCAGGGGGGACGAGCAGTACTTC.